Presented here are 20 T cell receptor beta chains from one specimen sequenced in a study of human T cells and chemical hapten exposure. Noted time point: pre-sensitization, week 0. Specified treatment: therapeutic diphenylcyclopropenone sensitization with weekly scalp DPC. MiXCR, applied by TCRdb to the RACE reads, yields one record per CDR3 protein. The sample contains about 300,000 distinct CDR3 sequences, about 5% of which appear only once. The material was whole blood, obtained in connection with sensitization to the hapten diphenylcyclopropenone (DPC). These receptors were collected from a woman aged 18 to 35 with alopecia areata. Some clones in this sample may be carry-over from other donors' samples.

The table lists this clonotype with many counts. The chain carries TRBV7-3 and TRBJ1-2; D call uncertain. CDR1 SGHTA and CDR2 FQGTGA come from the germline V gene. With 6 bases removed from V and 0 bases from J, the gap between germline ends came to 8 bases. The CDR3 has 13 amino acids. The CDR3 loop reads CASRPGANYGYTF. In nucleotides, the CDR3 is TGTGCCAGCAGACCCGGAGCTAACTATGGCTACACCTTC.

There are many counts of this clonotype. The chain has TRBV20-1 and TRBJ1-3; possibly TRBD1 for D (6 bases). The V and J ends lost 2 bases and 0 bases respectively, with 14 bases between them. Germline V lookup: CDR1 DFQATT, CDR2 SNEGSKA (reference sequence). The CDR3 covers 16 residues. Written as DNA, the CDR3 is TGCAGTGCTAGACCCTATACAGGGATCTCTGGAAACACCATATATTTT. This gives the protein CSARPYTGISGNTIYF.

This chain joins TRBV2 and TRBJ2-7; no clear D. Trimming removed 3 bases at V and 6 bases at J, with 3 bases between. Germline lookup yields CDR1 SNHLY and CDR2 FYNNEI. The length of the CDR3 is 10 residues. In DNA, the CDR3 is TGTGCCAGCAGTGACGGCGAGCAGTACTTC. Translation: CASSDGEQYF. Together with reference TRBV2 and TRBJ2-7, the CDR3 gives the full variable domain: EPEVTQTPSHQVTQMGQEVILRCVPISNHLYFYWYRQILGQKVEFLVSFYNNEISEKSEIFDDQFSVERPDGSNFTLKIRSTKLEDSAMYFCASSDGEQYFGPGTRLTVT.

V and J are TRBV7-2 and TRBJ1-2, with 8 bases aligning to TRBD1. J was trimmed by 2 bases and V by 1 base; bases with no gene match: 3. The germline CDR1 and CDR2 sequences are SGHTA and FQGNSA. This CDR3 is 15 amino acids long. CDR3 sequence reads: CASSLETGANYGYTF. The CDR3 nucleotides read TGTGCCAGCAGCTTAGAGACAGGGGCAAACTATGGCTACACCTTC.

This clonotype was seen ten or more times. The chain combines TRBV11-3 with TRBJ2-5; D is unresolved. Germline V gives CDR1 SGHNT, CDR2 YENEEA. V lost 5 bases, J lost 1 base, and 11 bases lay in between. The CDR3 consists of 14 residues. As DNA, the CDR3 is TGTGCCAGCAGCGTCCGCAGCAGCCAAGAGACCCAGTACTTC. It translates to CASSVRSSQETQYF.

Only a few counts were recorded for this clonotype. V and J are TRBV20-1 and TRBJ2-7, with 7 bases lining up with TRBD2. The CDR3 has 15 residues. V dropped 2 bases and J dropped 0; count of bases not matched to a gene: 7. Germline V gene data show CDR1 as DFQATT and CDR2 as SNEGSKA (reference sequence). In DNA form, the CDR3 reads TGCAGTGCTAGACCACCGGGACTACTCTCCTACGAGCAGTACTTC. It translates to CSARPPGLLSYEQYF.

This clonotype has only a few counts. V gene TRBV4-3 combines with J gene TRBJ2-3; 10 nucleotides agree with TRBD2. The germline V gene encodes CDR1 LGHNA and CDR2 YSLEER. V lost 0 bases, J lost 2 bases, and 5 bases stayed unmatched. The length of the CDR3 is 17 residues. The CDR3 here is CASSQDVGTSVTDTQYF. The CDR3 DNA follows: TGCGCCAGCAGCCAAGATGTAGGGACTAGCGTCACAGATACGCAGTATTTT.

This clonotype was observed a few times. V gene TRBV10-3 combines with J gene TRBJ2-7, with TRBD2 identical over 9 bases. Looked up from germline, CDR1 is ENHRY and CDR2 is SYGVKD. The CDR3 length is 16 residues. The ends lost 0 bases at V and 3 bases at J; junction bases unmatched: 6. In DNA, the CDR3 is TGTGCCATCAGTGAGTCGGTAGCGGGGGCCATCTACGAGCAGTACTTC. It is translated as CAISESVAGAIYEQYF.

This clonotype was found many times. The chain uses TRBV2 and TRBJ1-5; D gene unclear. CDR1 is SNHLY, CDR2 FYNNEI, per germline. This CDR3 has 13 amino acids. Trimming left V 8 bases short and J 8 bases short, with 16 bases between. The CDR3 nucleotides are TGTGCCAGCGCTAATCTGGGCGGGAAGCCCCAGCATTTT. Protein: CASANLGGKPQHF. The entire variable domain, with the rest obtained from reference TRBV2 and TRBJ1-5, is as follows: EPEVTQTPSHQVTQMGQEVILRCVPISNHLYFYWYRQILGQKVEFLVSFYNNEISEKSEIFDDQFSVERPDGSNFTLKIRSTKLEDSAMYFCASANLGGKPQHFGDGTRLSIL.

V is TRBV6-7 and J is TRBJ1-5, with D unclear. TRBV6-7 is an ORF for which the function is uncertain. The V and J ends lost 0 bases and 6 bases respectively, with 3 bases between them. The CDR3 totals 12 residues. The CDR3 nucleotides read TGTGCCAGCAGTTACTCGTGTCAGCCCCAGCATTTT. This translates into CASSYSCQPQHF.

This clonotype was recorded many times. The chain uses TRBV4-1 and TRBJ1-5; no clear D. The CDR3 length is 16 residues. The V gene lost 0 bases and the J gene lost 1 base, with 10 bases spanning the gap. Germline V gives CDR1 MGHRA, CDR2 YSYEKL. Written as DNA, the CDR3 is TGCGCCAGCAGCCAAGATCCGGTAGGGAGCAATCAGCCCCAGCATTTT. The encoded protein is CASSQDPVGSNQPQHF.

This clonotype was recorded many times. The chain has TRBV6-2 or TRBV6-3 and TRBJ2-5; tentatively, D is TRBD1 (5 bases). There are 15 residues in the CDR3. Germline CDR1 reads MNHEY; CDR2 reads SVGEGT. V lost 5 bases and J lost 1, with 14 bases in between. The CDR3 DNA reads TGTGCCAGCAGTAAGGGGCGCTGGGGCCAAGAGACCCAGTACTTC. This encodes CASSKGRWGQETQYF.

This clonotype has at least ten counts. This chain joins TRBV6-6 and TRBJ2-3, with 9 bases fitting TRBD2. Germline V gene data show CDR1 as MNHNY and CDR2 as SVGAGI (reference sequence). The CDR3 has 15 amino acids. V was pared by 5 bases and J by 0 bases, with 3 bases of the junction left unmatched. Here the CDR3 reads CASSLAGTSTDTQYF. Written as DNA, the CDR3 is TGTGCCAGCAGTCTAGCGGGGACTAGCACAGATACGCAGTATTTT.

This clonotype was recorded at least ten times. The V call is TRBV6-2 or TRBV6-3, the J call TRBJ1-2; weak D call: TRBD1 (5 bases). Trimming removed 2 bases from V and 6 bases from J, with 10 bases in between. This CDR3 comprises 13 residues. Germline-derived CDR1 and CDR2 are MNHEY and SVGEGT. CDR3 loop: CASSYGGFDGYTF. The CDR3 DNA follows: TGTGCCAGCAGTTACGGGGGTTTCGATGGCTACACCTTC.

The V and J genes are TRBV6-5 and TRBJ2-3; perhaps TRBD1 as D (5 bases). V was shortened by 2 bases and J by 9 bases, with 9 bases between the two germline ends. The V gene's germline CDR1 is MNHEY and CDR2 SVGAGI. The CDR3 runs 12 residues. The CDR3 region has the DNA TGTGCCAGCAGTTACGGGCAGGGCACGCAGTATTTT. This sequence encodes CASSYGQGTQYF.

CDR3 residues: CASSQEGDREGTDTQYF. The DNA of the CDR3 is TGCGCCAGCAGCCAAGAAGGTGACAGGGAGGGCACAGATACGCAGTATTTT. J is TRBJ2-3 and V is TRBV4-3, with D perhaps matching TRBD1 (7 bases). The CDR3 sequence is 17 residues long. CDR1 is LGHNA, CDR2 YSLEER, per germline. Trimming took off 0 bases at V and 1 base at J, with 14 bases between the two ends.

This clonotype has more than one count but fewer than ten. The rearrangement links TRBV9 to TRBJ2-2; 7 bases map to TRBD1. Germline trimming cut 3 bases from V and 7 bases from J; bases unmatched to any gene: 6. In germline, CDR1 is SGDLS, CDR2 YYNGEE. The CDR3 runs 14 residues. The CDR3 spells CASSAGTAFGELFF. DNA for the CDR3: TGTGCCAGCAGCGCAGGGACAGCCTTCGGGGAGCTGTTTTTT.

In DNA, the CDR3 is TGTGCCAGCAGTTTAACCTTAACGAACACTGAAGCTTTCTTT. Residues: CASSLTLTNTEAFF. The chain carries TRBV12-3 or TRBV12-4 and TRBJ1-1; no clear D gene. The CDR3 totals 14 residues. V lost 2 bases to trimming and J lost 1 base, with 8 bases between them.

This clonotype came up a few times. V is TRBV29-1 and J is TRBJ2-3; a weak D match, TRBD1 (7 bases). Germline loops: CDR1 SQVTM, CDR2 ANQGSEA. The CDR3 runs 15 residues. V was clipped by 1 base and J by 5 bases, with 16 bases between them. The CDR3 reads CSVEGQGVGGDTQYF. In DNA, the CDR3 is TGCAGCGTTGAAGGACAGGGCGTGGGAGGAGATACGCAGTATTTT.

A few counts support this clonotype. This sequence joins TRBV12-3 or TRBV12-4 and TRBJ2-1; D perhaps matches TRBD2 (5 bases). CDR3 length: 14 residues. The V end lost 4 bases, the J end lost 9 bases, and 16 bases lay between the germline ends. CDR3 sequence: CASSSDGRRAEQFF. The CDR3 DNA reads as TGTGCCAGCAGTTCCGATGGAAGGCGGGCTGAGCAGTTCTTC.